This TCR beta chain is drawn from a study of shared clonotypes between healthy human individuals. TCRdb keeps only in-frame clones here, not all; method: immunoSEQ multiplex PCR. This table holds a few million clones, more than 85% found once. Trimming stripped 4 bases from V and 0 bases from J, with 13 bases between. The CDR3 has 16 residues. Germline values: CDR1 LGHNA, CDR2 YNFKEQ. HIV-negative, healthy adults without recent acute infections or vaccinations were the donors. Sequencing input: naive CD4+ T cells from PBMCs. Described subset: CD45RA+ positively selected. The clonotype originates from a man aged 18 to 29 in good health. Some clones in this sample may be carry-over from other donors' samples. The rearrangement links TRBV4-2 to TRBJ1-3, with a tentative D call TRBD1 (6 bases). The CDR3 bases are TGTGCCAGCAGCCGGGATCAGGGGCCCTCTGGAAACACCATATATTTT. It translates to CASSRDQGPSGNTIYF.